These T cell receptor beta chains were read from a single sample in a study of cytomegalovirus exposure and HLA in healthy donors. The repertoire was sequenced with immunoSEQ multiplex PCR; TCRdb's copy has only in-frame clones and lacks some. Altogether 65,000 or so clones are present, about 78% being singletons, with the ten largest covering around 3%. Sequencing was performed on PBMCs. The receptor source for this set is a girl aged 10-17 years in good health and CMV-seropositive. The CDR3 runs from the conserved cysteine through the conserved F or W. Fields, in order: V gene, D gene, clone size, J gene, CDR3 protein, CDR3 DNA. D genes are given only for firm matches. Some rows have no size entry. The others give once, few or many, or a class for an expanded clone.

V: TRBV2; D: TRBD1; size: -; J: TRBJ2-7; CDR3: CASRPTPGTGPHEQYF; DNA: TGTGCCAGCAGGCCCACCCCCGGGACAGGGCCCCACGAGCAGTACTTC
V: TRBV19; D: TRBD1; size: -; J: TRBJ1-4; CDR3: CASRTGVGEKLFF; DNA: TGTGCCAGTAGGACAGGGGTCGGAGAAAAACTGTTTTTT
V: TRBV4-3; D: -; size: once; J: TRBJ1-1; CDR3: CASSQALGRAVAEAFF; DNA: TGCGCCAGCAGCCAAGCACTGGGGAGGGCCGTCGCTGAAGCTTTCTTT
V: TRBV30; D: -; size: -; J: TRBJ1-3; CDR3: CAWSGALREGTIYF; DNA: TGTGCCTGGAGTGGGGCCCTAAGGGAGGGCACCATATATTTT
V: TRBV28; D: TRBD1; size: once; J: TRBJ2-1; CDR3: CASRTGGLLNNEQFF; DNA: TGTGCCAGCAGGACAGGGGGCCTCTTAAACAATGAGCAGTTCTTC
V: TRBV27; D: -; size: -; J: TRBJ1-5; CDR3: CASSFRGNQPQHF; DNA: TGTGCCAGCAGTTTCAGGGGCAATCAGCCCCAGCATTTT
V: TRBV19; D: -; size: -; J: TRBJ2-1; CDR3: CASSLRGTNNEQFF; DNA: TGTGCCAGTAGCCTCAGGGGAACTAACAATGAGCAGTTCTTC
V: TRBV6-5; D: -; size: -; J: TRBJ2-3; CDR3: CASSYSGLRTDTQYF; DNA: TGTGCCAGCAGTTACTCCGGACTCCGCACAGATACGCAGTATTTT
V: TRBV5-1; D: TRBD1; size: -; J: TRBJ2-7; CDR3: CASSLNPGQGIYEQYF; DNA: TGCGCCAGCAGCCTGAACCCGGGACAGGGGATTTACGAGCAGTACTTC
V: TRBV15; D: -; size: -; J: TRBJ2-6; CDR3: CATSRPSSGANVLTF; DNA: TGTGCCACCAGCAGGCCCAGCTCTGGGGCCAACGTCCTGACTTTC
V: TRBV28; D: -; size: -; J: TRBJ1-4; CDR3: CASRPGLGGKLFF; DNA: TGTGCCAGCAGACCCGGGTTGGGGGGAAAACTGTTTTTT
V: TRBV7-9; D: TRBD1; size: -; J: TRBJ2-6; CDR3: CAAPDRVTGANVLTF; DNA: TGTGCCGCCCCGGACAGGGTTACCGGGGCCAACGTCCTGACTTTC
V: TRBV6-5; D: TRBD1; size: few; J: TRBJ2-3; CDR3: CASSYRPGQGADTQYF; DNA: TGTGCCAGCAGTTACCGTCCGGGACAGGGGGCAGATACGCAGTATTTT
V: TRBV25-1; D: -; size: -; J: TRBJ1-1; CDR3: CASSDSGYREGGFF; DNA: TGTGCCAGCAGTGATTCCGGGTACCGCGAAGGAGGTTTCTTT
V: TRBV9; D: TRBD2; size: -; J: TRBJ2-2; CDR3: CASSELAGGLGELFF; DNA: TGTGCCAGCAGCGAACTAGCGGGGGGGCTCGGAGAGCTGTTTTTT
V: TRBV30; D: -; size: -; J: TRBJ1-3; CDR3: CAWSPLSPTIYF; DNA: TGTGCCTGGAGCCCTCTCTCCCCCACCATATATTTT
V: TRBV28; D: TRBD1; size: -; J: TRBJ1-3; CDR3: CASTDRWGGNTIYF; DNA: TGTGCCAGCACGGACAGGTGGGGCGGAAACACCATATATTTT
V: TRBV9; D: TRBD1; size: -; J: TRBJ1-1; CDR3: CASSPTGGLTEAFF; DNA: TGTGCCAGCAGCCCCACAGGGGGCCTCACTGAAGCTTTCTTT
V: TRBV5-4; D: -; size: -; J: TRBJ1-4; CDR3: CASSRGQSGTMGEKLFF; DNA: TGTGCCAGCAGCAGAGGACAGTCCGGGACGATGGGTGAAAAACTGTTTTTT
V: TRBV5-1; D: -; size: -; J: TRBJ2-3; CDR3: CASSPNRDTQYF; DNA: TGCGCCAGCAGCCCTAACAGGGATACGCAGTATTTT
V: TRBV5-1; D: -; size: -; J: TRBJ2-1; CDR3: CASSLAGDNEQFF; DNA: TGCGCCAGCAGCTTGGCCGGAGACAATGAGCAGTTCTTC
V: TRBV20-1; D: -; size: -; J: TRBJ2-5; CDR3: CSAREMTQYF; DNA: TGCAGTGCTAGGGAGATGACCCAGTACTTC
V: TRBV7-2; D: TRBD2; size: few; J: TRBJ2-3; CDR3: CASSHDPSGGLIDTQYF; DNA: TGTGCCAGCAGCCACGATCCTAGCGGGGGGTTGATAGATACGCAGTATTTT
V: TRBV28; D: -; size: once; J: TRBJ2-1; CDR3: CASSLQGSQTKNEQFF; DNA: TGTGCCAGCAGTTTACAGGGGAGCCAAACAAAAAATGAGCAGTTCTTC